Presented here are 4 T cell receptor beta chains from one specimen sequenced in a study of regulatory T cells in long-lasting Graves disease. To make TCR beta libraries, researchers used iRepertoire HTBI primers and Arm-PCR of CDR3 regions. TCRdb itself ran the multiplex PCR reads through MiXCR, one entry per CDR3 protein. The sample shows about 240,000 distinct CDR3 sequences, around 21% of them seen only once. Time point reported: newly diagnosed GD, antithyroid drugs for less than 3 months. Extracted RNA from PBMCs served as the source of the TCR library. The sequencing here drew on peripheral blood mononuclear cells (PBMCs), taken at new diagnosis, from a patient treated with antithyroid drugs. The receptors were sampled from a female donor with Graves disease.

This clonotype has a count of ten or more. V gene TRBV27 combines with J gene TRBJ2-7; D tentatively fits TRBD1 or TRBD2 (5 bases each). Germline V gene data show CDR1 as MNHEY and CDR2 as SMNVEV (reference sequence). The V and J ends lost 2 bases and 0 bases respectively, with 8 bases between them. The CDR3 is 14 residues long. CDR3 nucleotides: TGTGCCAGCAGTTTAGGGGGACGCTCCTACGAGCAGTACTTC. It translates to CASSLGGRSYEQYF.

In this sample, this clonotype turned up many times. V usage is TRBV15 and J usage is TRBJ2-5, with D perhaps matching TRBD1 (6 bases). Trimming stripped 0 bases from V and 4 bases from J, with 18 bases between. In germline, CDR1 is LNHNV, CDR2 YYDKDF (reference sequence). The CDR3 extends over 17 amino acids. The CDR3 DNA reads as TGTGCCACCAGCAGAGATGAGGACAGCTGGCGTTTAGAGACCCAGTACTTC. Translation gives CATSRDEDSWRLETQYF.

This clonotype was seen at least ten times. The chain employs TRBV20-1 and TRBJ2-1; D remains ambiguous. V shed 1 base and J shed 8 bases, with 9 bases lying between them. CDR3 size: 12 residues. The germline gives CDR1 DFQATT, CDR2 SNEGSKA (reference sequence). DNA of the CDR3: TGCAGTGCTAGAGGTATTTCGCATGAGCAGTTCTTC. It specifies CSARGISHEQFF.

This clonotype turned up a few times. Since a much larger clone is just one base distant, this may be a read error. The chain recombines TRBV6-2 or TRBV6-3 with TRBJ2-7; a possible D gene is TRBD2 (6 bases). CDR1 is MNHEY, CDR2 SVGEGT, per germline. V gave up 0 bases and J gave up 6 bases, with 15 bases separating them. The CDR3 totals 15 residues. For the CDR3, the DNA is TGTGCCAGCAGTTACTCCGGGACTGGCCCGGGCGAGCAGTACTTC. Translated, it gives CASSYSGTGPGEQYF.